These 8 T cell receptor beta chains came from one sample sequenced in a study of sequential checkpoint blockade in melanoma. Treatment given: randomized to nivolumab then ipilimumab (arm A) or the reverse (arm B). Generated by immunoSEQ multiplex PCR, the TCRdb table keeps only in-frame clones and is missing some. The data contain 25,000 to 35,000 clones, more than 80% of them singletons. Sequences were derived from CD8+ T cells sorted from blood (inferred from file names), sampled from a patient given nivolumab and ipilimumab in sequence. These receptors all stem from a human donor with melanoma.

This chain joins TRBV7-6 and TRBJ2-1; D is unresolved. The CDR3 is 13 residues long. The V and J ends lost 1 base and 10 bases respectively, with 11 bases between them. Germline-derived CDR1 and CDR2 are SGHVS and FNYEAQ. CDR3: CASSLVAGYEQFF. Here the CDR3 DNA reads TGTGCCAGCAGCTTAGTTGCCGGGTACGAGCAGTTCTTC. The full variable domain, with the rest looked up from reference TRBV7-6 and TRBJ2-1, is GAGVSQSPRYKVTKRGQDVALRCDPISGHVSLYWYRQALGQGPEFLTYFNYEAQQDKSGLPNDRFSAERPEGSISTLTIQRTEQRDSAMYRCASSLVAGYEQFFGPGTRLTVL.

This clone has just one count. The gene calls are TRBV9 and TRBJ2-7, with a tentative D call TRBD2 (6 bases). Germline V lookup: CDR1 SGDLS, CDR2 YYNGEE. This CDR3 is built from 14 residues. The ends were cut back, 0 bases at V and 2 bases at J, with 9 bases in the middle. CDR3 in DNA: TGTGCCAGCAGCGTAGGTGGCGGGACCTACGAGCAGTACTTC. Its translation is CASSVGGGTYEQYF.

The chain employs TRBV7-9 and TRBJ1-1, with 7 bases lining up with TRBD1. Germline assignment: CDR1 SEHNR and CDR2 FQNEAQ (reference sequence). There are 16 residues in the CDR3. V gave up 5 bases and J gave up 2 bases; unmatched junction bases: 11. CDR3 bases: TGTGCCAGCAGCCCAATCTGGGGACAGCCTAACACTGAAGCTTTCTTT. Protein sequence: CASSPIWGQPNTEAFF.

The gene calls are TRBV21-1 and TRBJ2-7; the table's D call, TRBD1, was not checked against the DNA. TRBV21-1 is given as a pseudogene. This CDR3 region has 16 residues. The CDR3 bases are TGTGCCAGCAGCAAAGCGACCAGGGAATGTAGTTACGAGCAGTACTTC. This encodes CASSKATRECSYEQYF.

This chain uses TRBV7-8 with TRBJ2-3; TRBD2 aligns across 12 bases. The V and J ends lost 4 bases and 4 bases, in that order; junction bases with no gene match: 9. The CDR3 has 17 residues. Germline V lookup: CDR1 SGHVS, CDR2 FQNEAQ. This CDR3 reads CASSSILAGGPADTQYF. In DNA form, the CDR3 reads TGTGCCAGCAGCTCGATCCTAGCGGGAGGGCCCGCAGATACGCAGTATTTT.

This clone was seen only once. The V call is TRBV12-5, the J call TRBJ2-1; TRBD1 aligns across 10 bases. Germline V gene sequence: CDR1 LGHNT, CDR2 FRNRAP. The CDR3 contains 14 residues. Trimming took 7 bases from V and 8 from J; bases not matched to a gene: 8. The CDR3 bases are TGTGCTAGTGCCCCGGGACAGGGGATACATGAGCAGTTCTTC. The encoded protein is CASAPGQGIHEQFF. Variable domain in full (rest from reference TRBV12-5 and TRBJ2-1): DARVTQTPRHKVTEMGQEVTMRCQPILGHNTVFWYRQTMMQGLELLAYFRNRAPLDDSGMPKDRFSAEMPDATLATLKIQPSEPRDSAVYFCASAPGQGIHEQFFGPGTRLTVL.

This clone was found a few times. The chain links TRBV19 to TRBJ1-1; D ambiguous. Germline V gene data show CDR1 as LNHDA and CDR2 as SQIVND (reference sequence). V dropped 4 bases and J dropped 1 base, with 13 bases sitting between them. This CDR3 contains 15 residues. DNA for the CDR3: TGTGCCAGTAGTACTTCCCCCCGGGGGAACACTGAAGCTTTCTTT. It yields the protein CASSTSPRGNTEAFF.

V gene TRBV9 combines with J gene TRBJ2-2; D uncertain. Deletions cut 3 bases from V and 4 bases from J, with 7 bases between. The CDR3 sequence is 13 residues long. Germline V gives CDR1 SGDLS, CDR2 YYNGEE. CDR3 sequence (DNA): TGTGCCAGCAGCGGACTTTTCACCGGGGAGCTGTTTTTT. Translated, it gives CASSGLFTGELFF.